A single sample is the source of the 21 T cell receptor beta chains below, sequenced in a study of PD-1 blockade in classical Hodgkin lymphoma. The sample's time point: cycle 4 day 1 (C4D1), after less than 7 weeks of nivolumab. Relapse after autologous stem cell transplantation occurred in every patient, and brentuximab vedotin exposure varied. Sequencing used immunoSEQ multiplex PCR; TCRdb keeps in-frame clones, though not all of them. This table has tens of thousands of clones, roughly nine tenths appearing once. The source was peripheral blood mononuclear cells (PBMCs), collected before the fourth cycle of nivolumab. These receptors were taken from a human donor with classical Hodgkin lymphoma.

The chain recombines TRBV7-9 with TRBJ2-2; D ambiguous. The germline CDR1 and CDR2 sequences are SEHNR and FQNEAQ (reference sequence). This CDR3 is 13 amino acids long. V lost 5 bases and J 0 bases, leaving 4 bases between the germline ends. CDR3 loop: CASSIPNTGELFF. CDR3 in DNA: TGTGCCAGCAGCATTCCGAACACCGGGGAGCTGTTTTTT. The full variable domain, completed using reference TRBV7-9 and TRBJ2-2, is DTGVSQNPRHKITKRGQNVTFRCDPISEHNRLYWYRQTLGQGPEFLTYFQNEAQLEKSRLLSDRFSAERPKGSFSTLEIQRTEQGDSAMYLCASSIPNTGELFFGEGSRLTVL.

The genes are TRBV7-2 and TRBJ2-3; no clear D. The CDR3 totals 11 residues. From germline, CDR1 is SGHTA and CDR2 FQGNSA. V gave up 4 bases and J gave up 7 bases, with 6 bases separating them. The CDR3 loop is CASSSLYTQYF. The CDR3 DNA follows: TGTGCCAGCAGCTCCCTGTATACGCAGTATTTT. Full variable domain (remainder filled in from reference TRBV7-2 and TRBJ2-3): GAGVSQSPSNKVTEKGKDVELRCDPISGHTALYWYRQSLGQGLEFLIYFQGNSAPDKSGLPSDRFSAERTGGSVSTLTIQRTQQEDSAVYLCASSSLYTQYFGPGTRLTVL.

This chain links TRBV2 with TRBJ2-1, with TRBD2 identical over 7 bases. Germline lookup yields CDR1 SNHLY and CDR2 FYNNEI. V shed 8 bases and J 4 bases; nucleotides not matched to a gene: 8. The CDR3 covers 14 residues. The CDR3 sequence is CASEAGGGYNEQFF. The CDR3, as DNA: TGTGCCAGCGAGGCGGGCGGGGGATACAATGAGCAGTTCTTC.

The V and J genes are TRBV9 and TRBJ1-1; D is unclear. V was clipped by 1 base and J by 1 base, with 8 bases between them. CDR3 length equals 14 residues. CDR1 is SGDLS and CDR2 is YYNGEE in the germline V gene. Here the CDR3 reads CASSVSGRNTEAFF. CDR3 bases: TGTGCCAGCAGCGTATCGGGGAGGAACACTGAAGCTTTCTTT.

The CDR3 nucleotides read TGTGCCAGCAGCTACAGGGGCCAGAATCAGCCCCAGCATTTT. It specifies CASSYRGQNQPQHF. This chain joins TRBV28 and TRBJ1-5; TRBD1 matches 7 bases. Germline V gene sequence: CDR1 MDHEN, CDR2 SYDVKM. The CDR3 runs 14 residues. V shed 6 bases and J 4 bases; nucleotides not matched to a gene: 6.

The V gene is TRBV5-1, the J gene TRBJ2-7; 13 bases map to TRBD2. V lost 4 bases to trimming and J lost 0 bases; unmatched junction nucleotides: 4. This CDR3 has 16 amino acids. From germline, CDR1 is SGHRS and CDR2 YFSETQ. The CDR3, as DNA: TGCGCCAGCAGCGGGGGACTAGCGGGGAGCTCCTACGAGCAGTACTTC. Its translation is CASSGGLAGSSYEQYF.

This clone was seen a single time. The CDR3, as DNA: TGTGCCAGCGGGCGGGGGCCAACAAACTCTGGAAACACCATATATTTT. Its protein is CASGRGPTNSGNTIYF. The rearrangement joins TRBV6-6 to TRBJ1-3, with D possibly matching TRBD1 (6 bases). Germline V gene data show CDR1 as MNHNY and CDR2 as SVGAGI (reference sequence). Trimming pared 8 bases from V and 0 bases from J, leaving 17 bases between. The CDR3 has 16 amino acids.

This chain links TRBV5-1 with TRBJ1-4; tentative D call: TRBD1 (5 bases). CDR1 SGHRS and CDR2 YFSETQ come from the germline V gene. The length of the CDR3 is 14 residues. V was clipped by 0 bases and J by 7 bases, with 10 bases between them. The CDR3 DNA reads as TGCGCCAGCAGCTTGGGACAGTACTCTGAAAAACTGTTTTTT. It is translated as CASSLGQYSEKLFF.

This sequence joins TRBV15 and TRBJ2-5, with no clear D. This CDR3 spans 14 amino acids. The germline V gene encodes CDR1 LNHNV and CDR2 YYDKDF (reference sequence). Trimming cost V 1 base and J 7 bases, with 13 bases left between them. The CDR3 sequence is CATSRVSRVGTQYF. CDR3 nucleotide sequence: TGTGCCACCAGCAGAGTGAGCCGCGTCGGGACCCAGTACTTC. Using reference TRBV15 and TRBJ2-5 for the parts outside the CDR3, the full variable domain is DAMVIQNPRYQVTQFGKPVTLSCSQTLNHNVMYWYQQKSSQAPKLLFHYYDKDFNNEADTPDNFQSRRPNTSFCFLDIRSPGLGDTAMYLCATSRVSRVGTQYFGPGTRLLVL.

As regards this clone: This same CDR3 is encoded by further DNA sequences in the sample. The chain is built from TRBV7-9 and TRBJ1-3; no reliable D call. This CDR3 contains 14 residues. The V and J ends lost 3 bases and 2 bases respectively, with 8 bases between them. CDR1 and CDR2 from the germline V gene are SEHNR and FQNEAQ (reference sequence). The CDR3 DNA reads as TGTGCCAGCAGCTTGCTTGGAGCTGGAAACACCATATATTTT. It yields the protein CASSLLGAGNTIYF.

The CDR3 region is CASSLEAKNIQYF. Written as DNA, the CDR3 is TGTGCCAGCAGCTTAGAAGCCAAAAACATTCAGTACTTC. The chain is built from TRBV11-2 and TRBJ2-4; D is undetermined. Germline CDR1 and CDR2: SGHAT and FQNNGV. CDR3 size: 13 residues. Trimming cost V 0 bases and J 0 bases, with 0 bases left between them.

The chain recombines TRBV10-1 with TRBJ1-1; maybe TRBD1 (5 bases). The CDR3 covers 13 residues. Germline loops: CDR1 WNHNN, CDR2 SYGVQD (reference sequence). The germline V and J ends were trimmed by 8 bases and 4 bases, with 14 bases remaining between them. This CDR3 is CASSPSGRTEAFF. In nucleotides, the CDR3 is TGCGCCAGCTCTCCTTCGGGGCGCACTGAAGCTTTCTTT.

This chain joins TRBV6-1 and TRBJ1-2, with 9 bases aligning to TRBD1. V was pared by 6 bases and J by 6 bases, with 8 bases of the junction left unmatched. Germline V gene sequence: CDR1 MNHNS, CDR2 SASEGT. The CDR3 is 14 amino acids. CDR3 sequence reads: CASRITGGWDGYTF. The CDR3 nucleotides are TGTGCCAGCAGAATCACAGGGGGCTGGGATGGCTACACCTTC.

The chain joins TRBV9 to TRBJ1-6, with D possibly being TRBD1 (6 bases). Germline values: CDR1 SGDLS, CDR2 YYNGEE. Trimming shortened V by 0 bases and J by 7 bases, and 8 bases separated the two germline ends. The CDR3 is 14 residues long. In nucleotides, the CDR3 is TGTGCCAGCAGCGTAGAGGGGGAAAATTCACCCCTCCACTTT. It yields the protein CASSVEGENSPLHF.

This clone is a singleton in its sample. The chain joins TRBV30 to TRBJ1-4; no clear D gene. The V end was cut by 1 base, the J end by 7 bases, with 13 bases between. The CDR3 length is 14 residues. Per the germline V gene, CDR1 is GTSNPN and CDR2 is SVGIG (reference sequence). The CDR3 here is CAWSEGSGIEKLFF. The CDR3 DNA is TGTGCCTGGAGTGAGGGTTCTGGGATTGAAAAACTGTTTTTT.

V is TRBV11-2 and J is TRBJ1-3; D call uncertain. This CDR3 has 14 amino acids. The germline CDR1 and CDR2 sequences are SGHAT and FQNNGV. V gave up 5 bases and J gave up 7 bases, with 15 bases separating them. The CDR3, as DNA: TGTGCCAGCAGCCCACCTACCCTAGGTAACACCATATATTTT. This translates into CASSPPTLGNTIYF.

The CDR3 nucleotides read TGTGCCAGCAGCTTATTAGGACAGGGGGCTTACGAGCAGTACTTC. Translated, it gives CASSLLGQGAYEQYF. V and J are TRBV7-2 and TRBJ2-7; the match to TRBD1 covers 11 bases. Germline assignment: CDR1 SGHTA and CDR2 FQGNSA. V dropped 2 bases and J dropped 4; count of bases not matched to a gene: 4. CDR3 length equals 15 residues.

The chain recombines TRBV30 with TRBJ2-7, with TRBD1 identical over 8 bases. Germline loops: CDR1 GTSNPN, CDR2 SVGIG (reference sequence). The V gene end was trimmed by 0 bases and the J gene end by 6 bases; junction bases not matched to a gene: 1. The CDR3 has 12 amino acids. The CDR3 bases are TGTGCCTGGAGTGTACAGGGGGTCGAGCAGTACTTC. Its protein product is CAWSVQGVEQYF.

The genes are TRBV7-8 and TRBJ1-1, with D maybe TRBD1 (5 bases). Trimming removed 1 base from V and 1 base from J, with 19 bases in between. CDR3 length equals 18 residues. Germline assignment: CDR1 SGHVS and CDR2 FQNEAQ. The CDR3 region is CASSLELDKDPQNTEAFF. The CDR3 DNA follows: TGTGCCAGCAGCTTAGAGTTGGACAAAGACCCTCAGAACACTGAAGCTTTCTTT.

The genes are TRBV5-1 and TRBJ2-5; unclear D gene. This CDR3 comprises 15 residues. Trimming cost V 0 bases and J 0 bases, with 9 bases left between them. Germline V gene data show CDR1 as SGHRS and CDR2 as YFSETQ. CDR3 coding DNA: TGCGCCAGCAGCTTGGATCGGACGTACCAAGAGACCCAGTACTTC. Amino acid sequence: CASSLDRTYQETQYF.

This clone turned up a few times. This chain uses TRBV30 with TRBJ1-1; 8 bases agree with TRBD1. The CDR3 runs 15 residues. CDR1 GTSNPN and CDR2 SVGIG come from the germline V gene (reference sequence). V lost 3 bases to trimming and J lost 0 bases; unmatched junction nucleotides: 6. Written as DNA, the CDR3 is TGTGCCTGGAGGGCCACGACAGGGGTGAACACTGAAGCTTTCTTT. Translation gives CAWRATTGVNTEAFF.